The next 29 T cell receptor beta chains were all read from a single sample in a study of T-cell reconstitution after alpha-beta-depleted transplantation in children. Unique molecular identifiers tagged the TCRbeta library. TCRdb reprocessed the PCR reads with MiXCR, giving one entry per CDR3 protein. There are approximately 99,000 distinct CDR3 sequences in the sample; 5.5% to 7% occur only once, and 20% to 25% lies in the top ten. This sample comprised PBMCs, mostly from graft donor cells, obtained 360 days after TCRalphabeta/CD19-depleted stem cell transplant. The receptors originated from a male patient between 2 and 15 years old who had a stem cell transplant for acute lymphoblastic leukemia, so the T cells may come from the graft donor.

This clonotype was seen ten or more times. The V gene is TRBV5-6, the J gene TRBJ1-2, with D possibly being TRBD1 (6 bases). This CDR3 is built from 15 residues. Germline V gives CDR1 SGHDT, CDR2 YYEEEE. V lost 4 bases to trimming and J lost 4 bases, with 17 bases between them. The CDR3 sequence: CASSPRDTNTYGYTF. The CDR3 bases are TGTGCCAGCAGCCCCCGGGACACGAACACCTATGGCTACACCTTC.

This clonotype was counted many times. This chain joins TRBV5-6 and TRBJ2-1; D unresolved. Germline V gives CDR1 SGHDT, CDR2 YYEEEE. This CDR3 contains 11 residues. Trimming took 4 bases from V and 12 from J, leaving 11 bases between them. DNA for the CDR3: TGTGCCAGCAGCCTATCAGCGTCGCAGTTCTTC. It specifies CASSLSASQFF.

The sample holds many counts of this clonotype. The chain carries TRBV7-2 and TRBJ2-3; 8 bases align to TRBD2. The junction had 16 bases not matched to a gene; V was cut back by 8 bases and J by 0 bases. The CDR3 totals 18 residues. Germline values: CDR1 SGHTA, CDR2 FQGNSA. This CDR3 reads CASAPGGIEIPSTDTQYF. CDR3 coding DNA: TGTGCCAGCGCCCCGGGAGGGATTGAAATCCCGAGCACAGATACGCAGTATTTT.

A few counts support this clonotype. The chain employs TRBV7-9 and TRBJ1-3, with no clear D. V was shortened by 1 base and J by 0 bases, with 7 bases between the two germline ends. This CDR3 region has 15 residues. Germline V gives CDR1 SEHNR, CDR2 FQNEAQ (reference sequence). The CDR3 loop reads CASSLDVISGNTIYF. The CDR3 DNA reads TGTGCCAGCAGCTTAGATGTGATCTCTGGAAACACCATATATTTT.

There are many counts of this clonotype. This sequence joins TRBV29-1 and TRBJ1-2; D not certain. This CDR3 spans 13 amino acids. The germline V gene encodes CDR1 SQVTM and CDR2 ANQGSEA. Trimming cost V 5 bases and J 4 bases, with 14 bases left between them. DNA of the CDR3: TGCAGCGTTCACCCCCAGAGCCGCTATGGCTACACCTTC. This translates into CSVHPQSRYGYTF.

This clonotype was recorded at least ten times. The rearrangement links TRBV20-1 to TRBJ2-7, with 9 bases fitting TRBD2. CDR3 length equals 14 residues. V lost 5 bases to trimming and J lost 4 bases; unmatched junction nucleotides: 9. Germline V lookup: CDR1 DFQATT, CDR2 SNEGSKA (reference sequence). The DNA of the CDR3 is TGCAGTGCTCCTTGGCGGGAGGGCAGGTACGAGCAGTACTTC. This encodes CSAPWREGRYEQYF.

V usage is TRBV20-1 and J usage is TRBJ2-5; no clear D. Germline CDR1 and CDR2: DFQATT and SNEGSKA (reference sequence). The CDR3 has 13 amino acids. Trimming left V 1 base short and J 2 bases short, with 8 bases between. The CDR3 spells CSARVYKQETQYF. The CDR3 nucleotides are TGCAGTGCTAGAGTCTATAAACAAGAGACCCAGTACTTC.

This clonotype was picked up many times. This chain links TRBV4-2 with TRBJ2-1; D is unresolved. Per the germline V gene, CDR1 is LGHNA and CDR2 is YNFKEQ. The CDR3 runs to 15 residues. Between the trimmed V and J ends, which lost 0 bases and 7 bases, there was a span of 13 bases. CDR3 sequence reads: CASSQEANFGNEQFF. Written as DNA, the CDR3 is TGTGCCAGCAGCCAAGAGGCTAATTTCGGGAATGAGCAGTTCTTC.

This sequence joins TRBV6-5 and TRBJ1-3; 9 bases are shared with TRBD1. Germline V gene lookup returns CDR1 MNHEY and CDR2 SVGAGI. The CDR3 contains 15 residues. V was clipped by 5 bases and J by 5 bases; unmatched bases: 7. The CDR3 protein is CASSTPTGGRNTIYF. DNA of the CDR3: TGTGCCAGCAGTACCCCTACAGGGGGCCGAAACACCATATATTTT.

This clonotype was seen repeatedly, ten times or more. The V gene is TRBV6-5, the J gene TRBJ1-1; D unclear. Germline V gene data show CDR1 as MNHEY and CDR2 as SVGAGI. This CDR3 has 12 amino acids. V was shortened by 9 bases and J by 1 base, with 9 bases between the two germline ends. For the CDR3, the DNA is TGTGCCAGTAAGGACGGGAACACTGAAGCTTTCTTT. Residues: CASKDGNTEAFF.

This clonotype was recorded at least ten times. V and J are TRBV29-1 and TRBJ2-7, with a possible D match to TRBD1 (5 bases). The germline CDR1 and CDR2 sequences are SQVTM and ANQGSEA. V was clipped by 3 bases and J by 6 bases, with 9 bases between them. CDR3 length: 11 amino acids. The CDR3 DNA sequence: TGCAGCGTTGACAGGGAAGGCGAGCAGTACTTC. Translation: CSVDREGEQYF.

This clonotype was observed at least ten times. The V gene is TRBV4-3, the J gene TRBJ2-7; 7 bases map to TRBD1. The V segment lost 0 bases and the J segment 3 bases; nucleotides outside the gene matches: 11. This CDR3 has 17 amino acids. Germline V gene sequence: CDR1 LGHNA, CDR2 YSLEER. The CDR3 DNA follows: TGCGCCAGCAGCCAAGATGAGTGGGCAGGGGGTCTCTACGAGCAGTACTTC. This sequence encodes CASSQDEWAGGLYEQYF.

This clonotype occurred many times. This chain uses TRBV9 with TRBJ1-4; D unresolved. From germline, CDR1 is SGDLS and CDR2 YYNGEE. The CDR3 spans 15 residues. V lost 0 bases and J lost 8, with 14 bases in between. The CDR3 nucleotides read TGTGCCAGCAGCGTAGGAAATAGGGAGGGAGAAAAACTGTTTTTT. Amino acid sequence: CASSVGNREGEKLFF.

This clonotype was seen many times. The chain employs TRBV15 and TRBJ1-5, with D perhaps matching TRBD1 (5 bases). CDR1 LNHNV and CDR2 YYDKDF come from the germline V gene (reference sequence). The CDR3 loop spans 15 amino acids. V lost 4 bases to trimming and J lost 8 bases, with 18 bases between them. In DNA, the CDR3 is TGTGCCACCAGCAATCCGGGACTAACTAAGGAGCCCCAGCATTTT. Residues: CATSNPGLTKEPQHF.

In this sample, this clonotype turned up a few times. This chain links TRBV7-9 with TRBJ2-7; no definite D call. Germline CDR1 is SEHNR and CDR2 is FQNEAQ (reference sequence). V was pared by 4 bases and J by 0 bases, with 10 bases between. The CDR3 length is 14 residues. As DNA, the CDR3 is TGTGCCAGCAGCTCCATTACTGGCTCCTACGAGCAGTACTTC. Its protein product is CASSSITGSYEQYF.

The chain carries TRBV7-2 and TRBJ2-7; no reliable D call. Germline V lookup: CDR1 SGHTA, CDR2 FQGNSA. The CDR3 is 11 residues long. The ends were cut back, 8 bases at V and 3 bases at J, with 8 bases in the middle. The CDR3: CASVAGYEQYF. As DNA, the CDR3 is TGTGCCAGCGTGGCAGGCTACGAGCAGTACTTC. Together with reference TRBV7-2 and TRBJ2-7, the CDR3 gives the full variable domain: GAGVSQSPSNKVTEKGKDVELRCDPISGHTALYWYRQSLGQGLEFLIYFQGNSAPDKSGLPSDRFSAERTGGSVSTLTIQRTQQEDSAVYLCASVAGYEQYFGPGTRLTVT.

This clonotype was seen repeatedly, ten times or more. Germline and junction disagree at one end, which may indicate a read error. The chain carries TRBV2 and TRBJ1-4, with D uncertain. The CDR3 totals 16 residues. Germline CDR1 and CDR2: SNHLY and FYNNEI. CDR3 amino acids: CASSEGLRTANEKLFF. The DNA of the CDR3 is TGTGCCAGCAGCGAAGGACTTCGGACTGCTAATGAAAAACTGTTTTTT.

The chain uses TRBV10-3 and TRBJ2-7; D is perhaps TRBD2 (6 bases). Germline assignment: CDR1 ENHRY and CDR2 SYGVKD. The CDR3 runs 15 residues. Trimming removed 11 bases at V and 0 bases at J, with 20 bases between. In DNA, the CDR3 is TGTGCCTTGCGACGCGGGACCGACAGCTCCTACGAGCAGTACTTC. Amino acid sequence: CALRRGTDSSYEQYF.

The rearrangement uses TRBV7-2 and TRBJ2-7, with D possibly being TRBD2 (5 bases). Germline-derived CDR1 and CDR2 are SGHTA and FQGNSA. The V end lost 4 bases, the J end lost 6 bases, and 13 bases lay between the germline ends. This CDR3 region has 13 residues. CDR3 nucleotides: TGTGCCAGCAGCTCCCCCCCCGGGGTCGAGCAGTACTTC. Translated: CASSSPPGVEQYF.

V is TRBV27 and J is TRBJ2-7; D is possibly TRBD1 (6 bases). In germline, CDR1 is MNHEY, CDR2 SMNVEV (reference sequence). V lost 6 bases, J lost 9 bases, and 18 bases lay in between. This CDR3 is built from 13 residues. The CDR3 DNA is TGTGCCAGCAGCAGGGGAGCGAGTCGTACGCAGTACTTC. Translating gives CASSRGASRTQYF.

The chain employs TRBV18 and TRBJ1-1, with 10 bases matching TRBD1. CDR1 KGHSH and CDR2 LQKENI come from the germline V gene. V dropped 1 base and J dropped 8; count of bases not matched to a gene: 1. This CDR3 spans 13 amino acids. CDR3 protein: CASSPRQGAEAFF. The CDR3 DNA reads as TGTGCCAGCTCACCACGACAGGGGGCGGAAGCTTTCTTT.

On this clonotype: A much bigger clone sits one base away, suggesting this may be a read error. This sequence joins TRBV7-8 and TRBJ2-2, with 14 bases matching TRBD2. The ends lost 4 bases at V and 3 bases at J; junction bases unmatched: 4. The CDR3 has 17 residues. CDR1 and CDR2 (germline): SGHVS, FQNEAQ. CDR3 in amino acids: CASSSPTSGRDTGELFF. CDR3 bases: TGTGCCAGCAGCTCCCCGACTAGCGGGAGGGACACCGGGGAGCTGTTTTTT.

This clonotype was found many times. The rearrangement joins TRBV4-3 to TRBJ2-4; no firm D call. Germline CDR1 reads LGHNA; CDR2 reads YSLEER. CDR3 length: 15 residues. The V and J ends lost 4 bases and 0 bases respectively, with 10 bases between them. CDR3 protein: CASSLDGGAKNIQYF. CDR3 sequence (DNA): TGCGCCAGCAGCCTCGACGGCGGAGCCAAAAACATTCAGTACTTC.

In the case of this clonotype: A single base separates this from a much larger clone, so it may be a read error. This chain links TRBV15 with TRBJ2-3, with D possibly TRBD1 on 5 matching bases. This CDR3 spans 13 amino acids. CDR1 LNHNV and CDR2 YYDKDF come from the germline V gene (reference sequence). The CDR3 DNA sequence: TGTGCCACCAGCAGTAGGGGCCCTAATACGCGGTATTTT. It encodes CATSSRGPNTRYF.

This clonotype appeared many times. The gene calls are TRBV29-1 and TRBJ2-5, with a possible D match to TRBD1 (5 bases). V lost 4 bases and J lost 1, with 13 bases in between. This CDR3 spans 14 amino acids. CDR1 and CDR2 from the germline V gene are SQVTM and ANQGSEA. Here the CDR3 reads CSVGRRESQETQYF. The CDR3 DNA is TGCAGCGTTGGTCGCAGGGAAAGCCAAGAGACCCAGTACTTC.

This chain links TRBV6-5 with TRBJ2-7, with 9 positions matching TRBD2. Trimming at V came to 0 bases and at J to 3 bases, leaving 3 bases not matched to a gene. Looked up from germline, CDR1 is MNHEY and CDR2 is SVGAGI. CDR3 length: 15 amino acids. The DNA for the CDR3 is TGTGCCAGCAGTTACTCGGGCGGGGGGGGCTACGAGCAGTACTTC. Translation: CASSYSGGGGYEQYF.

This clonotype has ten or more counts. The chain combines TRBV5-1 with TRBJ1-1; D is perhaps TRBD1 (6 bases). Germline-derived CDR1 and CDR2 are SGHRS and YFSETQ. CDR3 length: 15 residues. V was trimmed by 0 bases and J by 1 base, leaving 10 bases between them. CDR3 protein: CASSLAGTPNTEAFF. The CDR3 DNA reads TGCGCCAGCAGCTTGGCCGGGACACCGAACACTGAAGCTTTCTTT.

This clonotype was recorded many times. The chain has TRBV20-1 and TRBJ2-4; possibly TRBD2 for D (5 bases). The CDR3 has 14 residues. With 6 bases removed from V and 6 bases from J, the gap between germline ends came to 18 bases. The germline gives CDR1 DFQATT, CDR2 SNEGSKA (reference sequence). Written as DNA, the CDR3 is TGCAGTGCCACCCCTGGACGGGGTGGAAACATTCAGTACTTC. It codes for CSATPGRGGNIQYF.

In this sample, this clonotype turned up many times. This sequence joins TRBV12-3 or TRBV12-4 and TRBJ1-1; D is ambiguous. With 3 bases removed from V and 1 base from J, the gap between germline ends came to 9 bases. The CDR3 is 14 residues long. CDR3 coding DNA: TGTGCCAGCAGTTTTGGCAGCCCGAACACTGAAGCTTTCTTT. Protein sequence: CASSFGSPNTEAFF.